This entry features one T cell receptor (beta chain) sequence. Antigen specificity is unknown. The record originates from a study of identical twins. Study results and caveats: Twin pairs' shared out-of-frame alpha sequences were enriched in low generation probability. Insertions ran lower in abundant cord blood beta clonotypes, though not in memory repertoires.

A single record per CDR3 protein comes from TCRdb applying MiXCR to the 5' RACE reads. The sample carries 700,000 or so distinct CDR3 sequences, 8.6% recorded once. Germline CDR1 and CDR2: MGHRA and YSYEKL. Trimming took 4 bases from V and 0 from J, leaving 13 bases between them. The CDR3 sequence is 15 residues long. The same specimen was also included in a second study, on yellow fever vaccine responses in identical twins.

This TCR came from a woman aged 18-35 years in good health. The specimen sequenced was PBMCs. This chain connects TRBV4-1 to TRBJ2-7; no reliable D call. As DNA, the CDR3 is TGCGCCAGCAGCCCTCAACAGATAGGCTCCTACGAGCAGTACTTC. Translating it yields CASSPQQIGSYEQYF.